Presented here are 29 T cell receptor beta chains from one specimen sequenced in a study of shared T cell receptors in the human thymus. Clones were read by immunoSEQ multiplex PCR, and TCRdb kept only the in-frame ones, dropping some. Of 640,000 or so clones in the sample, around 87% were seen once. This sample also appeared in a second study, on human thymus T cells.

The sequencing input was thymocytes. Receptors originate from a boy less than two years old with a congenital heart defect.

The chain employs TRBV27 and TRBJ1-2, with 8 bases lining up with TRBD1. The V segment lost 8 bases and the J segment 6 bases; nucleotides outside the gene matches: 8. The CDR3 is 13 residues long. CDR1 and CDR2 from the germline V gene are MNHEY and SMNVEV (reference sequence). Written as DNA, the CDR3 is TGTGCCAGCGGGGACAGGTGGGAGGATGGCTACACCTTC. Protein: CASGDRWEDGYTF.

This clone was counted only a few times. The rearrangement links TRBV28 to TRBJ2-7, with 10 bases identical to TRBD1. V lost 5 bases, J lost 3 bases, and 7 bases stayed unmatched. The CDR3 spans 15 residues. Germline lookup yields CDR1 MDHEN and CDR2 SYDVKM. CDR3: CASSLPGQGIYEQYF. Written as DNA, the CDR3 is TGTGCCAGCAGTCTCCCGGGACAGGGGATCTACGAGCAGTACTTC.

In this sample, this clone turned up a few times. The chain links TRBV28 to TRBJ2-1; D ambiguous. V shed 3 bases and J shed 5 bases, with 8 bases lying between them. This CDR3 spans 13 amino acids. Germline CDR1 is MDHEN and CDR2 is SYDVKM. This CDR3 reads CASSFGQNNEQFF. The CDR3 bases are TGTGCCAGCAGTTTTGGGCAGAACAATGAGCAGTTCTTC.

The DNA of the CDR3 is TGTGCCACCAATCATAGGGGTGTCAGCGAGCAGTACTTC. Translation gives CATNHRGVSEQYF. The V and J genes are TRBV11-2 and TRBJ2-7; D may be TRBD1 (5 bases). This CDR3 is 13 amino acids long. Germline V lookup: CDR1 SGHAT, CDR2 FQNNGV. V lost 10 bases and J lost 6, with 19 bases in between.

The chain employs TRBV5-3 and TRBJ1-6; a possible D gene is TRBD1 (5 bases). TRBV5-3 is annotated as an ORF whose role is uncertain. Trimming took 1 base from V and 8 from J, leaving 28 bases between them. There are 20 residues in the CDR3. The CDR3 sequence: CARSLFTLRRDSPTYSPLHF. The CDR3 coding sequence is TGTGCCAGAAGCTTGTTTACCCTTCGACGGGACTCCCCGACTTATTCACCCCTCCACTTT.

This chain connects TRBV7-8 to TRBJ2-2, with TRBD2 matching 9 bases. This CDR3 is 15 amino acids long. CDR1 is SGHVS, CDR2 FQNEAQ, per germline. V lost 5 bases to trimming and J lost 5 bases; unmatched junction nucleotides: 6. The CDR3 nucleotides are TGTGCCAGCAGCGTCACGGGACTAGCAACCGGGGAGCTGTTTTTT. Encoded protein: CASSVTGLATGELFF.

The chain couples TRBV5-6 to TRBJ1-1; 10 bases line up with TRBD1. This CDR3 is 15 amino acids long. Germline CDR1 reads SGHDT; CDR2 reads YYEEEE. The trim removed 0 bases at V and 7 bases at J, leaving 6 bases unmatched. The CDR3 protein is CASSLAGTGEFEAFF. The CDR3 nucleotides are TGTGCCAGCAGCTTGGCTGGGACAGGGGAGTTTGAAGCTTTCTTT.

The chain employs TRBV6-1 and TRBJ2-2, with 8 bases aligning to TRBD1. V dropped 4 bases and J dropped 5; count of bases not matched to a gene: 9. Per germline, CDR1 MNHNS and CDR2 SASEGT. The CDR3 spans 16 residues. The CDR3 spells CASSGQGYLTTGELFF. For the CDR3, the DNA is TGTGCCAGCAGTGGACAGGGGTACCTAACGACCGGGGAGCTGTTTTTT.

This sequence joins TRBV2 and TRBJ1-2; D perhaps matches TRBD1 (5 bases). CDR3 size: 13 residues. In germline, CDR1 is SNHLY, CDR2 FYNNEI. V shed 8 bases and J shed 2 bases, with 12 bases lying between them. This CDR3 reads CASLRGRNYGYTF. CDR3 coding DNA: TGTGCCAGCCTACGGGGGAGGAACTATGGCTACACCTTC. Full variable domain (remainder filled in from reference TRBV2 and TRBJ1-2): EPEVTQTPSHQVTQMGQEVILRCVPISNHLYFYWYRQILGQKVEFLVSFYNNEISEKSEIFDDQFSVERPDGSNFTLKIRSTKLEDSAMYFCASLRGRNYGYTFGSGTRLTVV.

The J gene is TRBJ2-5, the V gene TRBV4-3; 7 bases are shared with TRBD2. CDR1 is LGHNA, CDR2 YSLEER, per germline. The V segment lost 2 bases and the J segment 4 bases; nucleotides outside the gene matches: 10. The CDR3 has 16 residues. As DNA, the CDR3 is TGCGCCAGCAGCCAACTCTCGGGGGGACGGAGAGAGACCCAGTACTTC. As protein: CASSQLSGGRRETQYF.

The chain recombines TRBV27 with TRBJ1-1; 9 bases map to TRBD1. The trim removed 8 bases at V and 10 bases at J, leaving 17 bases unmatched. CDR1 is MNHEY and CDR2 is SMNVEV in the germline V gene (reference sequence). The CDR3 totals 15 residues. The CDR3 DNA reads TGTGCCAGCCGGGGAGGGGACAGGGTCGCGGATACAGCTTTCTTT. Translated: CASRGGDRVADTAFF.

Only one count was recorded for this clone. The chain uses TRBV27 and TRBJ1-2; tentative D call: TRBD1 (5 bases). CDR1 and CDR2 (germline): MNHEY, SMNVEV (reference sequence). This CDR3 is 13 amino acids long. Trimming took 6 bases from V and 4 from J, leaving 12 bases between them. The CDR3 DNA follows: TGTGCCAGCAGCCCTACGGGGGGCTATGGCTACACCTTC. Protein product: CASSPTGGYGYTF.

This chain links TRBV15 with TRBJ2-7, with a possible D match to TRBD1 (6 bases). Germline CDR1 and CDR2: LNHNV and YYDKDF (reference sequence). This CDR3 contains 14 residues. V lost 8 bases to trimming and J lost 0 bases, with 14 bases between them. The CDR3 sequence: CATQATGSSYEQYF. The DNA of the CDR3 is TGTGCCACCCAGGCTACAGGGAGCTCCTACGAGCAGTACTTC.

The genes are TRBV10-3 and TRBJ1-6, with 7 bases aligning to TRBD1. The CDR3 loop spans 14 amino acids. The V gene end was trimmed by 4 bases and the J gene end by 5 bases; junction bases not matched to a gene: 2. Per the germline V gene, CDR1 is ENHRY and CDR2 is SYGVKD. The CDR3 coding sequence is TGTGCCATCAGTGGGGACAGAGATAATTCACCCCTCCACTTT. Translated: CAISGDRDNSPLHF.

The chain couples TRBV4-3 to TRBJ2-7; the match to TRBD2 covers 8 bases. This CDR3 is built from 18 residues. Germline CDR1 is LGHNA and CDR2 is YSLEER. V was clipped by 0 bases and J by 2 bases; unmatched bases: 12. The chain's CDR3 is CASSQDGPGLGLPYEQYF. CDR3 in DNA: TGCGCCAGCAGCCAAGATGGCCCGGGACTAGGCCTTCCCTACGAGCAGTACTTC.

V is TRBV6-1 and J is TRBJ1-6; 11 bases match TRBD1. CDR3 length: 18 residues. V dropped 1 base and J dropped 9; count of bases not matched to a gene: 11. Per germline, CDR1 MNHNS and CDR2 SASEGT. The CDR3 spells CASSEDWAGTGGSSPLHF. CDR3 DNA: TGTGCCAGCAGTGAAGATTGGGCTGGGACAGGGGGTTCTTCACCCCTCCACTTT.

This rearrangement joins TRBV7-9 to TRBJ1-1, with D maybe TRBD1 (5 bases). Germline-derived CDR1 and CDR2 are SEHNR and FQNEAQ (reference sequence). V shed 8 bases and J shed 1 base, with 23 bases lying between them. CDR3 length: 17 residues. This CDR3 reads CASSYGEGSEKNTEAFF. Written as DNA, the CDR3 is TGTGCCAGCTCTTACGGGGAGGGGTCGGAGAAGAACACTGAAGCTTTCTTT.

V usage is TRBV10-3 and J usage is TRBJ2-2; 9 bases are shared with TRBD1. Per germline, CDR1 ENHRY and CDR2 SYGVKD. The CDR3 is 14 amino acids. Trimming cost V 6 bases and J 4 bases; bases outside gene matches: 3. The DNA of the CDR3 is TGTGCCATCAGAGCGACAGGGGGCACCGGGGAGCTGTTTTTT. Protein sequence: CAIRATGGTGELFF.

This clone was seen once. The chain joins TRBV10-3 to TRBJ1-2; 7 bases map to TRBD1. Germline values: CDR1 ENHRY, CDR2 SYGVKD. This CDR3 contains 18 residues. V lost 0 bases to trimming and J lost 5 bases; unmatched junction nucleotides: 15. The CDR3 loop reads CAISESHEKQTGRYGYTF. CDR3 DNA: TGTGCCATCAGTGAGTCCCACGAAAAACAGACAGGGCGTTATGGCTACACCTTC.

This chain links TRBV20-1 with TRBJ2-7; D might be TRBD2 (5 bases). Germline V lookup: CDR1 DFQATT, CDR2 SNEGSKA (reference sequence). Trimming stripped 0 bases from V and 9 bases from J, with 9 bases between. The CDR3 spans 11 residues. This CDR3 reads CSARDWTRQYF. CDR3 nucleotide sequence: TGCAGTGCTAGAGATTGGACTCGGCAGTACTTC.

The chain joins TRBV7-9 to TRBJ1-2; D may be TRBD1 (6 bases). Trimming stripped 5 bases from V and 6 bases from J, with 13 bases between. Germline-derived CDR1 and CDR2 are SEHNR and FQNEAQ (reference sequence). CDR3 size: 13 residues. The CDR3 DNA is TGTGCCAGCAGCCCAGGGGAAGGGGATGGCTACACCTTC. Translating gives CASSPGEGDGYTF.

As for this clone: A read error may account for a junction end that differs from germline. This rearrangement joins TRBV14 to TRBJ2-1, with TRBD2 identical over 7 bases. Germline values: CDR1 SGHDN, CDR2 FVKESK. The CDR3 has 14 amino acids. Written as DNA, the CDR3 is TGTGCCATCAGCCAAGGACCAGGGAGGGATGAGCAGTTCTTC. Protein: CAISQGPGRDEQFF. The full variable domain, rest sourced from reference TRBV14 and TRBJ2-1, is EAGVTQFPSHSVIEKGQTVTLRCDPISGHDNLYWYRRVMGKEIKFLLHFVKESKQDESGMPNNRFLAERTGGTYSTLKVQPAELEDSGVYFCAISQGPGRDEQFFGPGTRLTVL.

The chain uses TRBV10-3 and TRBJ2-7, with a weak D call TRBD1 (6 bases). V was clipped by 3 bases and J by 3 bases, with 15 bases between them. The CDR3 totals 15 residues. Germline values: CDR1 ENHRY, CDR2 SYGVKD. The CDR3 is CAISDTTGRIYEQYF. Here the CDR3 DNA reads TGTGCCATCAGTGATACGACAGGTAGGATCTACGAGCAGTACTTC.

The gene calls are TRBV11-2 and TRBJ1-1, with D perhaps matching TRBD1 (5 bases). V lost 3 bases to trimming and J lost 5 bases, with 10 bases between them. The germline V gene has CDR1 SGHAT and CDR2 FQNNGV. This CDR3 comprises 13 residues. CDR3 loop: CASSFKGRTEAFF. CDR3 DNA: TGTGCCAGCAGCTTTAAGGGGAGGACTGAAGCTTTCTTT.

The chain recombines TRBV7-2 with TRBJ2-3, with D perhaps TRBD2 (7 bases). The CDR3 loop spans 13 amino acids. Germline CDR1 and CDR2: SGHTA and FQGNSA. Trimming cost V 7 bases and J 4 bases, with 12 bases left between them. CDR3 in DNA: TGTGCCAGCAACCGGGGGGCCCCAGATACGCAGTATTTT. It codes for CASNRGAPDTQYF.

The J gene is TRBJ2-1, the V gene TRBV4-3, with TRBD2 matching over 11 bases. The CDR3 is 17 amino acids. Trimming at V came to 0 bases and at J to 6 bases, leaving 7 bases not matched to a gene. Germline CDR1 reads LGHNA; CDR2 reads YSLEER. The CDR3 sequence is CASSQEDCSGRVNEQFF. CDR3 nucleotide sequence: TGCGCCAGCAGCCAAGAAGATTGTAGCGGGAGGGTCAATGAGCAGTTCTTC.

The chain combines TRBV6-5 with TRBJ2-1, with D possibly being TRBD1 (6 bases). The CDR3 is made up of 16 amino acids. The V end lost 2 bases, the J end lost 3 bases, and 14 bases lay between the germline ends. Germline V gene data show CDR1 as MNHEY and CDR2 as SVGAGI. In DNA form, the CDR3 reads TGTGCCAGCAGTTACGAGGGACACCAAAGCTACAATGAGCAGTTCTTC. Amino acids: CASSYEGHQSYNEQFF.

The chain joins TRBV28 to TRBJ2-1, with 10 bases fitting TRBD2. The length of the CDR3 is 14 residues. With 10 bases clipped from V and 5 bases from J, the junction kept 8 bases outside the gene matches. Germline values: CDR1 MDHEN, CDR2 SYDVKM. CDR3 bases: TGTGCCACCGCAGGACTAGCGGTAGACAATGAGCAGTTCTTC. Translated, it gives CATAGLAVDNEQFF.

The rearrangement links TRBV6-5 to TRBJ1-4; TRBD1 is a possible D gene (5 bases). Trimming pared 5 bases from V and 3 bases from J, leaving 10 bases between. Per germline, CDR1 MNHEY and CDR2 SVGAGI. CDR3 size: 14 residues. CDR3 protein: CASSPTAPNEKLFF. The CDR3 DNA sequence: TGTGCCAGCAGTCCGACAGCCCCTAATGAAAAACTGTTTTTT.